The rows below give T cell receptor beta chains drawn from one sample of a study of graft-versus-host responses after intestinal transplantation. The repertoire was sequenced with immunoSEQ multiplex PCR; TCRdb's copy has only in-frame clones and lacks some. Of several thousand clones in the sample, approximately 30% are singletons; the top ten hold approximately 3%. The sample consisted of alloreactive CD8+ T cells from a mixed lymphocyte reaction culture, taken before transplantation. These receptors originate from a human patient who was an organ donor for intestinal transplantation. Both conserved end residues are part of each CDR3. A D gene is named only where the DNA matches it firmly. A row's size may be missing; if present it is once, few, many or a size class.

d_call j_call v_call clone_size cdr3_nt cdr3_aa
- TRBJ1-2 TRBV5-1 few TGCGCCAGCAGCTTGCAGGACAACGGTATGTTGCGCTATGGCTACACCTTC CASSLQDNGMLRYGYTF
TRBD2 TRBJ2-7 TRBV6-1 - TGTGCCAGCAGTGTCCTAGCGGGAGGGTCCTACGAGCAGTACTTC CASSVLAGGSYEQYF
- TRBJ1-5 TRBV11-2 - TGTGCCAGCAGCTTAGGGAGGGCAGGGACCTTAGGCAATCAGCCCCAGCATTTT CASSLGRAGTLGNQPQHF
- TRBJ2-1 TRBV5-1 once TGCGCCAGCAGCTTGATGGGCCATGAGCAGTTCTTC CASSLMGHEQFF
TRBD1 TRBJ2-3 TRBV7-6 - TGTGCCAGCAGCTCCAGGGGGAATGCGCAGTATTTT CASSSRGNAQYF
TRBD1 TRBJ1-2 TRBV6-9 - TGTGCCAGCAGTTACCCTAAGACAGGGCTGCTATTCGGCTACACCTTC CASSYPKTGLLFGYTF
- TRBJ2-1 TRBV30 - TGTGCCTGGAGTGTATCCCTAGCACCCTATGAGCAGTTCTTC CAWSVSLAPYEQFF
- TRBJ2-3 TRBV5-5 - TGTGCCAGCAGCTTGCCCTTACACCGCACAGATACGCAGTATTTT CASSLPLHRTDTQYF
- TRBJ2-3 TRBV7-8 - TGTGCCAGCAGCGGGTGGGGGCGTCGGGAAGATACGCAGTATTTT CASSGWGRREDTQYF
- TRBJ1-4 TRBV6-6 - TGTGCCAGCAGTTACCTTCCCGGGGGGAATGAAAAACTGTTTTTT CASSYLPGGNEKLFF
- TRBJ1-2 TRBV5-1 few TGCGCCAGCAGCTTGGTGCTCCGGGGAGGAGACTATGGCTACACCTTC CASSLVLRGGDYGYTF
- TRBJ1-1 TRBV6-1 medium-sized TGTGCCAGCAGTGAAGGTACGCTCCTAATGAACACTGAAGCTTTCTTT CASSEGTLLMNTEAFF
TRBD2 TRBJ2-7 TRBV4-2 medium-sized TGTGCCAGCAGCCAAGATTTTGCTAGCGGGACCGCCTACGAGCAGTACTTC CASSQDFASGTAYEQYF
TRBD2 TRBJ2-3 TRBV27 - TGTGCCAGCAGTGGACTAGCGGGAGGACTTGGGGCCACAGATACGCAGTATTTT CASSGLAGGLGATDTQYF
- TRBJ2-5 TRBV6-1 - TGTGCCAGCAGTGCCCCGACAGTTATAATGCGAGAGACCCAGTACTTC CASSAPTVIMRETQYF
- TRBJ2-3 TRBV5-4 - TGTGCCAGCGGCGGATTCCCCTCGACAGATACGCAGTATTTT CASGGFPSTDTQYF
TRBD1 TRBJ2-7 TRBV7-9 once TGTGCCAGCAGCTTTTTCCCGGGACAGCGCTACGAGCAGTACTTC CASSFFPGQRYEQYF
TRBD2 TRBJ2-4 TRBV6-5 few TGTGCCAGCAGTTACTCGTCTAGCGGGGCAAACATTCAGTACTTC CASSYSSSGANIQYF
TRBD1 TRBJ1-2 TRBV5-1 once TGCGCCAGCAGCCCGGGGGACAGGGAAGGAGGGTCCTATGGCTACACCTTC CASSPGDREGGSYGYTF
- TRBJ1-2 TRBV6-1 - TGTGCCAGCAGACCCGAGGCCAGCTATGGCTACACCTTC CASRPEASYGYTF
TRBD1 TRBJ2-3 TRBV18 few TGTGCCAGCTCACCAGTGGAAGGGGGCCTGGATACGCAGTATTTT CASSPVEGGLDTQYF
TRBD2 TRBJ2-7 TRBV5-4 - TGTGCCAGCAGCTTGGACGGGGGGTACCCCTACGAGCAGTACTTC CASSLDGGYPYEQYF
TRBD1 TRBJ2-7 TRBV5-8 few TGTGCCAGCAGCTTGACCACAGGGGGCTGGGGGGAGCAGTACTTC CASSLTTGGWGEQYF
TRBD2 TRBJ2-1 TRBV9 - TGTGCCAGCAGCGTAGGGGGCGGGAGGGCCAATGAGCAGTTCTTC CASSVGGGRANEQFF
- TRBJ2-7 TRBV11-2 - TGTGCCAGCAGCTTGATATTCTCTAGCTCCTACGAGCAGTACTTC CASSLIFSSSYEQYF
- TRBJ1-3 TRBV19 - TGTGCCAGTAGTCCAAGCTCCTCCTCTGGAAACACCATATATTTT CASSPSSSSGNTIYF
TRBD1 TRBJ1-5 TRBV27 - TGTGCCAGCAGTTGGGACAGGGGGGGCGAGCCCCAGCATTTT CASSWDRGGEPQHF
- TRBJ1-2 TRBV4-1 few TGCGCCAGCAGCCAAGATAGCTCGGGGGAATGGGCCTATGGCTACACCTTC CASSQDSSGEWAYGYTF
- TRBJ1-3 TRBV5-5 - TGTGCCAGCAGCCCGACCCCCAGGTCGAGAAACACCATATATTTT CASSPTPRSRNTIYF
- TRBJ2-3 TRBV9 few TGTGCCAGCAGCCCCAACAGTATGGCGGATACGCAGTATTTT CASSPNSMADTQYF
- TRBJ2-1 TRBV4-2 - TGTGCCAGCAGCCAATTAGGGACATATGTTAACAATGAGCAGTTCTTC CASSQLGTYVNNEQFF
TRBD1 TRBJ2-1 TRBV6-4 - TGTGCCAGCAGTGCCAGGGGGTTCCTTGGGAATGAGCAGTTCTTC CASSARGFLGNEQFF
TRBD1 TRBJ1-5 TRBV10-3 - TGTGCCATCAGTGATCGGACAGGGGGCAATCAGCCCCAGCATTTT CAISDRTGGNQPQHF
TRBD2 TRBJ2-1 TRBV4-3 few TGCGCCAGCAGCCAACTAGCGGGGCCGTTCTTC CASSQLAGPFF
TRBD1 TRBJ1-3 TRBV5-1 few TGCGCCAGCAGCTTGAATGGCCGGACAGGGGATACTGGAAACACCATATATTTT CASSLNGRTGDTGNTIYF
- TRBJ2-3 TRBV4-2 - TGTGCCAGCAGCCAGAGCGAACCTAGCACAGATACGCAGTATTTT CASSQSEPSTDTQYF
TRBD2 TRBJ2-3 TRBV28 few TGTGCCAGCAGTTTGGACGTCCTAGCGGGAGGGAGTTCCACAGATACGCAGTATTTT CASSLDVLAGGSSTDTQYF
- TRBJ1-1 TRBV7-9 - TGTGCCAGCAGCTACGGGGGGAGTTACACTGAAGCTTTCTTT CASSYGGSYTEAFF
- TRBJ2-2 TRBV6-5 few TGTGCCAGCAGTCCCGACATTGAAAACACCGGGGAGCTGTTTTTT CASSPDIENTGELFF
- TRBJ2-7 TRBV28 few TGTGCCAGCAGTTTGGGAGAGTCCTACGAGCAGTACTTC CASSLGESYEQYF
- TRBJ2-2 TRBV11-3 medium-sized TGTGCCAGCAGGGGAGCCGGGGAGCTGTTTTTT CASRGAGELFF
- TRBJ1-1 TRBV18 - TGTGCCAGCTCACCGGCGGGCCGGGATGAAGCTTTCTTT CASSPAGRDEAFF
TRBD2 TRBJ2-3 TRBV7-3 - TGTGCCAGCAGCTTAGGCCTAGCGGGGAGAGATACGCAGTATTTT CASSLGLAGRDTQYF
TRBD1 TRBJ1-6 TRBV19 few TGTGCCAGTAGGGAGGACAGGGGGATAGATTCACCCCTCCACTTT CASREDRGIDSPLHF
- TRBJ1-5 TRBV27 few TGTGCCAGCAGTCGACACGGTTTCAATCAGCCCCAGCATTTT CASSRHGFNQPQHF
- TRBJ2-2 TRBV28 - TGTGCCAGCAGTCAGGGACATCCGAACACCGGGGAGCTGTTTTTT CASSQGHPNTGELFF
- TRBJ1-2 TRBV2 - TGTGCCAGCCCCCCCTTCGGGTATGGCTACACCTTC CASPPFGYGYTF
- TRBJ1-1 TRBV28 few TGTGCCAGCAGTATATTCAGGAACACTGAAGCTTTCTTT CASSIFRNTEAFF
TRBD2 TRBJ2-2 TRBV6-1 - TGTGCCAGCGCAACAGCGGGAGTGACCGGGGAGCTGTTTTTT CASATAGVTGELFF
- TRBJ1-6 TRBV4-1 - TGCGCCAGCAGCCAAGATCCCGGGATAAATTCACCCCTCCACTTT CASSQDPGINSPLHF
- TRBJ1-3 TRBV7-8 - TGTGCCAGCAGCTTATTCGGCAAGGAGCCCGGAAACACCATATATTTT CASSLFGKEPGNTIYF
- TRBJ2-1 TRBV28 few TGTGCCAGCAGGAGCTCCTACAATGAGCAGTTCTTC CASRSSYNEQFF
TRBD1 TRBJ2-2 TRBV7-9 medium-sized TGTGCCAGCAGACCCGGGACAGGGGGTACCGGGGAGCTGTTTTTT CASRPGTGGTGELFF
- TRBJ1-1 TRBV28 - TGTGCCAGCAGTTTTGAGGGGGTGATGTCCCTAGACACTGAAGCTTTCTTT CASSFEGVMSLDTEAFF
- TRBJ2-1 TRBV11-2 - TGTGCCAGCAGCCAGGGGTATTTGGTAGGGCAGTTCTTC CASSQGYLVGQFF
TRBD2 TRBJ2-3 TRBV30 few TGTGCCTGGAGCGGGGGGGGCACAGATACGCAGTATTTT CAWSGGGTDTQYF